This T cell receptor beta chain came from a study of shared clonotypes between healthy human individuals (dated by TCRdb to about 2020). Context from the whole study: Two women and a few men aged 18 to 49 years were included in the cohort. Per donor, leukapheresis produced somewhere between about 0.9 and 9.5 billion PBMCs. Blood TCR repertoires of five healthy adults were deeply sequenced to estimate repertoire size and the extent of clonotype sharing between individuals. For each donor, three plates each were used for CD4 naive and CD4 memory, two plates were used for CD8 naive, and one plate was used for CD8 memory. Libraries were prepared and TCR repertoires were sequenced by different laboratories using diverse techniques, in order to increase sequencing depth and limit assay-specific biases.

Findings and caveats that apply to the study as a whole: Naive subsets generally had larger estimated clonotype richness than memory subsets. Rarefaction of sorted-subset datasets indicated incomplete sequencing despite the large sequencing depth. Based on pairwise subsampling, the degree of clonotype sharing among donors was expected to be affected by sequencing depth. Sampling was restricted to blood, and TCR repertoires in tissue are likely to differ from TCR repertoires in blood. Sharing across a handful of donors was observed for around 5% of naive CD4, around 3.5% of naive CD8, 2.3% of memory CD4, and around 0.44% of memory CD8 clonotypes. Because the study included a small number of donors, the genetic and exposure-history diversity represented was limited. Compared with non-shared clonotypes, clonotypes shared by all four sorted-subset donors had higher generation probabilities.

The donors were healthy, HIV-negative adults with no recently reported acute infections or vaccinations. Only Caucasian adults living in Nashville, Tennessee, USA were represented among the donors. CD4+ T cells were enriched through magnetic negative selection, after which naive cells were positively selected on CD45RA and the remaining negative fraction served as the memory subset. After blood collection by leukapheresis, PBMCs were isolated using Ficoll-Histopaque density gradient centrifugation and then cryopreserved in the vapor phase of liquid nitrogen. Purity and quantity of every magnetically sorted T cell population were checked by analytical flow cytometry. Genomic DNA was isolated from each sorted fraction and quantified by UV absorbance on a Nanodrop 2000c. The CDR3, from cysteine to phenylalanine, totals 15 residues. The CDR3 DNA has 45 bases and is translated from base 1. V lost 4 bases and J lost 2 bases, and the count of bases not matched to a germline gene is 5. Looking up the germline V gene yields CDR1 MGHRA and CDR2 YSYEKL.

With respect to this clone: Its antigen remains unidentified. No qualities accompany the bases; no much larger clone lies one base away. This sample also contains other DNA sequences that code for the same CDR3.

Using the deep immunoSEQ assay, TCR CDR3 regions were amplified from genomic DNA by multiplex PCR. For each cell subset, the extracted genomic DNA was distributed evenly across all wells of several immunoSEQ 96-well plates, and each plate served as one replicate. Each replicate PCR for sorted subsets received 200 ng genomic DNA, equal to about 30,000 T cell genomes. Purified libraries were measured with a Qubit 3.0 fluorometer, size-checked on a Bioanalyzer 2100, and measured again with the KAPA Library Quantification kit. Every immunoSEQ 96-well plate was sequenced on a separate single-read 150-cycle Illumina NextSeq 550 flow cell. From the authors' description of their analysis: The immunoSEQ output contained only junctional sequences without quality scores, so filtering could not match that applied to full-length reads. Sequences were annotated with PyIR, a Python wrapper for IgBLAST v1.9, using IMGT germline references to assign V/J genes and CDR3. Any read was removed if the V/J assignment was weak (E-value above 1e-6), the CDR3 was missing, or the read contained stop codons, out-of-frame junctions, or ambiguous translated residues. V3J clonotypes were defined by identical inferred V gene, J gene, and CDR3 amino acid sequence. Percentage overlap between repertoires was calculated by dividing the number of shared unique clonotypes by the size of the smaller repertoire. RTK rarefaction, the Chao1 estimator, and Recon v2.1 estimates of unobserved clonotypes were used to assess repertoire richness. Generation probabilities were computed with OLGA for all TCRbeta clonotypes obtained by the gDNA method from several donors. Imported from immuneACCESS, the table was reduced by TCRdb to in-frame sequences with V and J called. These copies leave out some clones; in studies compared against another copy, an unresolved V gene accounts for under half, and the cause of the remainder is not known. V and J calls and clone size are those listed in that table; D and trimming were worked out from the DNA. The sample table lists some 1 million clones, under 80% of them with a count of one. Jointly, the top ten make up 1.4% to 1.5% of the sample.

The chain is assembled from TRBV4-1 and TRBJ2-5; a stretch of 9 junction bases matches TRBD1. The source of this sequence is a man aged 18 to 30 in good health. What was sequenced was memory CD4+ T cells sorted from blood. The cell subset or site label, read with the paper, signifies: CD45RA-negative fraction. The CDR3 amino acid sequence is: CASSLGQGSQETQYF. The DNA sequence is TGCGCCAGCAGCCTTGGACAGGGGTCACAAGAGACCCAGTACTTC.